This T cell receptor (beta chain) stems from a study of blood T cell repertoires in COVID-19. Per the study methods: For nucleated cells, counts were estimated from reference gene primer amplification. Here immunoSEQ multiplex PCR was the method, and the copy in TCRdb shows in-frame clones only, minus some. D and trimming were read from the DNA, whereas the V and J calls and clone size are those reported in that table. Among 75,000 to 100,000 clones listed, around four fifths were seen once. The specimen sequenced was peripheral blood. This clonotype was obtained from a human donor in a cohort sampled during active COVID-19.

CDR3 bases: TGTGCCATCGGACAGTACACCGGGGAGCTGTTTTTT. This gives the protein CAIGQYTGELFF. The gene calls are TRBV10-3 and TRBJ2-2, with D possibly TRBD1 on 6 matching bases. Germline CDR1 and CDR2: ENHRY and SYGVKD. Trimming took 8 bases from V and 3 from J, leaving 7 bases between them. This CDR3 spans 12 amino acids.